The 26 T cell receptor beta chains in this list originate from one sample, sequenced in a study of Graves' ophthalmopathy and Graves' hyperthyroidism. Beta-chain TCR CDR3 regions were amplified from RNA transcripts. First-round RT-PCR with HTBI primers preceded a second-round multiplex PCR. TCRdb fed the multiplex PCR reads into MiXCR, producing one record per CDR3 protein. The table shows 210,000 or so distinct CDR3 sequences, with 25% to 30% occurring only once. Source material: peripheral blood. All receptors come from a man aged 45-65 years with Graves' ophthalmopathy.

This clonotype has at least ten counts. The rearrangement joins TRBV28 to TRBJ2-2; 7 nucleotides agree with TRBD1. This CDR3 contains 14 residues. Germline V gene data show CDR1 as MDHEN and CDR2 as SYDVKM. V lost 7 bases and J lost 4; bases outside the gene matches: 6. CDR3 DNA: TGTGCCAGCATAGAACAGGGGCGCACCGGGGAGCTGTTTTTT. Protein sequence: CASIEQGRTGELFF.

This clonotype has only one observation. This rearrangement joins TRBV27 to TRBJ1-5; D ambiguous. The CDR3 runs 16 residues. Germline CDR1 reads MNHEY; CDR2 reads SMNVEV (reference sequence). The V end lost 5 bases, the J end lost 2 bases, and 16 bases lay between the germline ends. The CDR3 DNA reads TGTGCCAGCAGTCCGTCGGTGGGTCAGGGCAATCAGCCCCAGCATTTT. Its protein is CASSPSVGQGNQPQHF.

In this sample, this clonotype turned up many times. The V gene is TRBV6-4, the J gene TRBJ2-7, with D possibly TRBD2 on 5 matching bases. CDR3 length: 14 residues. V was clipped by 2 bases and J by 0 bases, with 8 bases between them. Germline V lookup: CDR1 MRHNA, CDR2 SNTAGT. CDR3 residues: CASSDRECSYEQYF. Here the CDR3 DNA reads TGTGCCAGCAGTGACAGGGAGTGCTCCTACGAGCAGTACTTC.

The rearrangement uses TRBV28 and TRBJ1-5, with TRBD1 identical over 11 bases. From germline, CDR1 is MDHEN and CDR2 SYDVKM. Germline trimming cut 2 bases from V and 2 bases from J; bases unmatched to any gene: 8. The CDR3 spans 18 residues. The CDR3 protein is CASSLRTGGYWGNQPQHF. Written as DNA, the CDR3 is TGTGCCAGCAGTTTAAGGACAGGGGGCTACTGGGGCAATCAGCCCCAGCATTTT.

The genes are TRBV5-1 and TRBJ2-5; the match to TRBD1 covers 7 bases. Germline V gene data show CDR1 as SGHRS and CDR2 as YFSETQ. This CDR3 region has 16 residues. Trimming cost V 0 bases and J 0 bases; bases outside gene matches: 5. DNA for the CDR3: TGCGCCAGCAGCTTGGAACAGGGGCCCTACCAAGAGACCCAGTACTTC. This translates into CASSLEQGPYQETQYF.

Many counts were recorded for this clonotype. This sequence joins TRBV6-5 and TRBJ1-1; D uncertain. The CDR3 is 16 amino acids. The V gene lost 0 bases and the J gene lost 1 base, with 12 bases spanning the gap. From germline, CDR1 is MNHEY and CDR2 SVGAGI. CDR3 sequence reads: CASSYSTILENTEAFF. The CDR3 DNA reads as TGTGCCAGCAGTTACTCGACTATTTTGGAGAACACTGAAGCTTTCTTT.

This clonotype was detected only a few times. This sequence joins TRBV28 and TRBJ2-7; tentative D call: TRBD2 (6 bases). Germline-derived CDR1 and CDR2 are MDHEN and SYDVKM. This CDR3 spans 13 amino acids. Trimming removed 1 base from V and 3 bases from J, with 7 bases in between. The CDR3 DNA sequence: TGTGCCAGCAGTTTATTGGGAGGCTACGAGCAGTACTTC. Protein: CASSLLGGYEQYF.

This clonotype occurred many times. The chain uses TRBV7-6 and TRBJ2-7; 7 bases are a match to TRBD2. The CDR3 runs 18 residues. The V gene's germline CDR1 is SGHVS and CDR2 FNYEAQ. Trimming took 2 bases from V and 3 from J; bases not matched to a gene: 16. DNA of the CDR3: TGTGCCAGCAGCTTACTGCGCGGGAGCGGTCTCCCTCACTACGAGCAGTACTTC. This translates into CASSLLRGSGLPHYEQYF.

There are many counts of this clonotype. The chain is built from TRBV12-3 or TRBV12-4 and TRBJ2-7; 8 nucleotides line up with TRBD1. With 6 bases clipped from V and 4 bases from J, the junction kept 5 bases outside the gene matches. The CDR3 totals 13 residues. The CDR3 is CASRSQGGYEQYF. CDR3 bases: TGTGCCAGCAGATCACAGGGGGGTTACGAGCAGTACTTC.

The chain couples TRBV6-2 or TRBV6-3 to TRBJ1-1; D not certain. The CDR3 is 14 residues long. The V end lost 2 bases, the J end lost 4 bases, and 11 bases lay between the germline ends. Per germline, CDR1 MNHEY and CDR2 SVGEGT. The CDR3 DNA reads TGTGCCAGCAGTTACCTACGCGGACGCACTGAAGCTTTCTTT. Its protein is CASSYLRGRTEAFF.

The chain couples TRBV15 to TRBJ2-7; TRBD1 agrees at 8 bases. Germline-derived CDR1 and CDR2 are LNHNV and YYDKDF (reference sequence). CDR3 length equals 16 residues. Trimming took 1 base from V and 1 from J; bases not matched to a gene: 6. The CDR3 DNA reads as TGTGCCACCAGCAGAGGGACAGGGATCATTTCCTACGAGCAGTACTTC. This sequence encodes CATSRGTGIISYEQYF.

This clonotype was counted many times. The chain recombines TRBV7-2 with TRBJ1-6; D is unresolved. CDR3 length: 13 amino acids. The germline V gene encodes CDR1 SGHTA and CDR2 FQGNSA. Trimming cost V 4 bases and J 9 bases, with 10 bases left between them. The CDR3, as DNA: TGTGCCAGCAGCTCAAACCCGGGTTCACCCCTCCACTTT. Encoded protein: CASSSNPGSPLHF.

This clonotype showed up many times. This chain uses TRBV6-2 or TRBV6-3 with TRBJ2-7; the D gene is possibly TRBD1 (5 bases). The CDR3 loop spans 17 amino acids. Per germline, CDR1 MNHEY and CDR2 SVGEGT. Trimming removed 7 bases at V and 1 base at J, with 23 bases between. The CDR3 protein is CASNRKPSGIRSYEQYF. CDR3 sequence (DNA): TGTGCCAGCAATCGAAAACCTTCAGGGATACGGTCCTACGAGCAGTACTTC.

This clonotype was counted ten times or more. The chain has TRBV19 and TRBJ2-7; D is perhaps TRBD2 (5 bases). CDR3 length equals 16 residues. V was cut by 5 bases and J by 4 bases, with 21 bases left in between. Germline V gives CDR1 LNHDA, CDR2 SQIVND (reference sequence). DNA of the CDR3: TGTGCCAGTAGTCCAAAACTAGAAAGGTCCGCTTACGAGCAGTACTTC. It codes for CASSPKLERSAYEQYF.

The rearrangement joins TRBV20-1 to TRBJ1-1; 7 bases map to TRBD1. The CDR3 has 14 amino acids. Germline V CDR1 and CDR2: DFQATT, SNEGSKA (reference sequence). V gave up 5 bases and J gave up 4 bases; unmatched junction bases: 10. The CDR3 bases are TGCAGTGCTTATACCCAATACAGGGGCACTGAAGCTTTCTTT. Translation: CSAYTQYRGTEAFF.

The V call is TRBV27, the J call TRBJ1-2; 7 positions match TRBD1. This CDR3 region has 14 residues. Germline-derived CDR1 and CDR2 are MNHEY and SMNVEV (reference sequence). Trimming took 0 bases from V and 3 from J; bases not matched to a gene: 1. The CDR3 protein is CASSLSRGHYGYTF. The CDR3 DNA is TGTGCCAGCAGTTTATCGAGGGGGCACTATGGCTACACCTTC.

This clonotype appeared many times. The DNA of the CDR3 is TGCAGCGTTGAAGGAGGCCCTAGCGGAACCACCGGGGAGCTGTTTTTT. Translated, it gives CSVEGGPSGTTGELFF. The rearrangement joins TRBV29-1 to TRBJ2-2, with 7 bases lining up with TRBD2. CDR1 and CDR2 (germline): SQVTM, ANQGSEA. The V gene end was trimmed by 1 base and the J gene end by 4 bases; junction bases not matched to a gene: 9. The CDR3 runs to 16 residues.

This clonotype has at least ten counts. A single base separates this from a much larger clone, so it may be a read error. The CDR3 is CASSYGANYGYTF. CDR3 bases: TGTGCCAGCAGTTACGGGGCAAACTATGGCTACACCTTC. This sequence joins TRBV6-5 and TRBJ1-2; tentatively, D is TRBD1 (5 bases). This CDR3 has 13 amino acids. Germline CDR1 and CDR2: MNHEY and SVGAGI. V was pared by 2 bases and J by 2 bases, with 6 bases between.

This clonotype was detected once. The chain recombines TRBV7-2 with TRBJ2-7; TRBD2 matches at 12 bases. The junction had 6 bases not matched to a gene; V was cut back by 6 bases and J by 6 bases. CDR1 is SGHTA, CDR2 FQGNSA, per germline. The CDR3 is 14 residues long. CDR3 amino acids: CASSLAGGPSEQYF. In nucleotides, the CDR3 is TGTGCCAGCAGTCTAGCGGGAGGGCCCTCCGAGCAGTACTTC.

The V gene is TRBV12-3 or TRBV12-4, the J gene TRBJ2-7, with 10 bases matching TRBD2. Germline trimming cut 3 bases from V and 5 bases from J; bases unmatched to any gene: 4. The CDR3 runs to 14 residues. DNA for the CDR3: TGTGCCAGCAGTTTTATGGGGACTAGCGACGAGCAGTACTTC. It yields the protein CASSFMGTSDEQYF.

This clonotype was seen repeatedly, ten times or more. This chain connects TRBV18 to TRBJ1-1; the D gene is possibly TRBD1 (6 bases). CDR3 size: 13 residues. CDR1 and CDR2 from the germline V gene are KGHSH and LQKENI. Trimming cost V 4 bases and J 4 bases, with 10 bases left between them. The CDR3 is CASSQGGTTEAFF. The CDR3 DNA sequence: TGTGCCAGCTCACAGGGGGGAACCACTGAAGCTTTCTTT.

This clonotype was observed many times. The chain links TRBV6-5 to TRBJ2-4; D is possibly TRBD1 or TRBD2 (5 bases each). Germline V lookup: CDR1 MNHEY, CDR2 SVGAGI. This CDR3 spans 18 amino acids. V shed 11 bases and J shed 1 base, with 27 bases lying between them. In nucleotides, the CDR3 is TGTGCCTCTGGGGCAGGGTCTGAGGGGAGAGGGGCCAAAAACATTCAGTACTTC. Translated: CASGAGSEGRGAKNIQYF.

This clonotype has at least ten counts. CDR3 loop: CASSQPGRSSGNTIYF. The CDR3 nucleotides are TGCGCCAGCAGCCAACCTGGCAGGTCATCTGGAAACACCATATATTTT. The chain uses TRBV4-1 and TRBJ1-3; no reliable D call. The CDR3 has 16 amino acids. The germline V gene has CDR1 MGHRA and CDR2 YSYEKL. V gave up 2 bases and J gave up 1 base, with 12 bases separating them.

This clonotype was observed a single time. The chain couples TRBV6-1 to TRBJ1-5; no clear D. Trimming stripped 5 bases from V and 4 bases from J, with 12 bases between. This CDR3 spans 14 amino acids. The germline V gene encodes CDR1 MNHNS and CDR2 SASEGT. Here the CDR3 reads CASSTDGLNQPQHF. The CDR3 coding sequence is TGTGCCAGCAGTACGGACGGCCTTAATCAGCCCCAGCATTTT.

This clonotype came up many times. The chain employs TRBV4-3 and TRBJ2-4; 9 bases line up with TRBD1. The V gene's germline CDR1 is LGHNA and CDR2 YSLEER. The CDR3 sequence is 15 residues long. Unmatched junction bases numbered 3, after V lost 1 base and J lost 5 bases. The CDR3 region is CASSQGTGDENIQYF. DNA of the CDR3: TGCGCCAGCAGCCAAGGGACAGGGGATGAAAACATTCAGTACTTC.

This clonotype was seen ten or more times. The gene calls are TRBV11-2 and TRBJ1-1; D is uncertain. V was trimmed by 4 bases and J by 6 bases, leaving 15 bases between them. The CDR3 is 14 residues long. Germline CDR1 is SGHAT and CDR2 is FQNNGV. The DNA for the CDR3 is TGTGCCAGCAGCTCCGAGGACGGGCCCCCTGAAGCTTTCTTT. It yields the protein CASSSEDGPPEAFF.